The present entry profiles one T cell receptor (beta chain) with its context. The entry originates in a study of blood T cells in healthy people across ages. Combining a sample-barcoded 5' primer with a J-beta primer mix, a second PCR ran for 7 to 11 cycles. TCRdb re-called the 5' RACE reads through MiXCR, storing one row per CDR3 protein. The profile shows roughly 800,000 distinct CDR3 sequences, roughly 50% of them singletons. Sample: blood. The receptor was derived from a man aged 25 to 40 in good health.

DNA for the CDR3: TGCAGTGCCAACACCAGGGACAGCGCCTACGAGCAGTACTTC. This translates into CSANTRDSAYEQYF. The chain has TRBV20-1 and TRBJ2-7; 7 bases map to TRBD1. With 6 bases clipped from V and 2 bases from J, the junction kept 10 bases outside the gene matches. Per germline, CDR1 DFQATT and CDR2 SNEGSKA (reference sequence). CDR3 length equals 14 residues.